Listed below are T cell receptor beta chains from one sample, sequenced in a study of identical twins. A single record per CDR3 protein comes from TCRdb applying MiXCR to the 5' RACE reads. The sample records roughly 470,000 distinct CDR3 sequences, roughly an eighth being singletons. The data also belong to a second study, concerning yellow fever vaccine responses in identical twins.

Sample: CD4+ T cells sorted from blood. The receptors derive from a woman aged 18-29 years in good health. CDR3s include the opening cysteine and the closing phenylalanine or tryptophan. Fields, in order: V gene, clone size, D gene, J gene, CDR3 protein, CDR3 DNA. D genes are given only for firm matches. Expanded clones get a size class; other rows say once, few or many, or leave the size out.

V: TRBV2
size: many
D: NA
J: TRBJ2-2
CDR3: CASIGHNTGELFF
DNA: TGTGCCAGCATTGGACACAACACCGGGGAGCTGTTTTTT

V: TRBV29-1
size: medium-sized
D: NA
J: TRBJ1-5
CDR3: CSVGDGVLGNQPQHF
DNA: TGCAGCGTTGGGGACGGGGTATTGGGCAATCAGCCCCAGCATTTT

V: TRBV12-3/TRBV12-4
size: NA
D: NA
J: TRBJ2-3
CDR3: CASSSSVETDTQYF
DNA: TGTGCCAGCAGTTCGTCCGTGGAGACAGATACGCAGTATTTT

V: TRBV15
size: NA
D: NA
J: TRBJ2-7
CDR3: CATSRRGAGPKIEQYF
DNA: TGTGCCACCAGCAGGAGGGGGGCGGGTCCCAAGATCGAGCAGTACTTC

V: TRBV6-6
size: NA
D: NA
J: TRBJ2-7
CDR3: CASSRDTALDF
DNA: TGTGCCAGCAGCCGGGACACCGCTCTTGACTTC

V: TRBV29-1
size: many
D: TRBD1
J: TRBJ2-1
CDR3: CSGVGGSEQFF
DNA: TGCAGCGGTGTAGGGGGCAGTGAGCAGTTCTTC

V: TRBV5-5
size: NA
D: TRBD2
J: TRBJ2-3
CDR3: CASSLGALAGDATQYF
DNA: TGTGCCAGCAGCTTAGGGGCATTAGCGGGGGATGCTACGCAGTATTTT

V: TRBV4-2
size: few
D: TRBD2
J: TRBJ2-1
CDR3: CASSRTSGATYNEQFF
DNA: TGTGCCAGCAGCCGGACTAGCGGGGCTACCTACAATGAGCAGTTCTTC

V: TRBV15
size: few
D: NA
J: TRBJ1-1
CDR3: CATNFGDGNTEAFF
DNA: TGTGCCACAAACTTTGGCGACGGGAACACTGAAGCTTTCTTT

V: TRBV20-1
size: NA
D: NA
J: TRBJ2-5
CDR3: CSKTEVSRSETQYF
DNA: TGCAGTAAGACCGAAGTTAGTCGATCGGAGACCCAGTACTTC

V: TRBV6-5
size: few
D: TRBD1
J: TRBJ1-6
CDR3: CASSLGQMSSPLHF
DNA: TGTGCCAGCAGTTTGGGACAGATGAGTTCACCCCTCCACTTT

V: TRBV25-1
size: NA
D: NA
J: TRBJ2-7
CDR3: CASSLTPSSYEQYF
DNA: TGTGCCAGCAGTTTGACTCCGAGCTCCTACGAGCAGTACTTC

V: TRBV11-1
size: many
D: NA
J: TRBJ2-5
CDR3: CASSFPRGGLETQYF
DNA: TGTGCCAGCAGCTTCCCGCGTGGGGGATTGGAGACCCAGTACTTC

V: TRBV20-1
size: few
D: TRBD2
J: TRBJ2-7
CDR3: CSASLAGVNEQYF
DNA: TGCAGTGCTAGCCTAGCGGGAGTGAACGAGCAGTACTTC

V: TRBV11-2
size: few
D: NA
J: TRBJ2-7
CDR3: CASSPTGLVVYEQYF
DNA: TGTGCCAGCAGTCCAACAGGGTTGGTAGTCTACGAGCAGTACTTC

V: TRBV20-1
size: NA
D: NA
J: TRBJ1-1
CDR3: CSARDLPRQAGTEAFF
DNA: TGCAGTGCTAGAGATCTCCCGCGACAGGCGGGGACTGAAGCTTTCTTT

V: TRBV5-7
size: few
D: TRBD1
J: TRBJ1-5
CDR3: CASSQRTGGVQPQHF
DNA: TGTGCCAGCAGCCAGAGGACAGGGGGCGTCCAGCCCCAGCATTTT

V: TRBV5-1
size: few
D: TRBD1
J: TRBJ2-7
CDR3: CASSSAGTGNYEQYF
DNA: TGCGCCAGCAGCTCGGCCGGGACAGGGAACTACGAGCAGTACTTC

V: TRBV6-2/TRBV6-3
size: few
D: TRBD2
J: TRBJ2-7
CDR3: CASSTQGLAGTYEQYF
DNA: TGTGCCAGCAGTACCCAGGGGCTAGCGGGGACCTACGAGCAGTACTTC

V: TRBV18
size: NA
D: TRBD1
J: TRBJ2-1
CDR3: CASSQSQGDYNEQFF
DNA: TGTGCCAGCTCGCAATCGCAGGGGGACTACAATGAGCAGTTCTTC

V: TRBV20-1
size: NA
D: TRBD1
J: TRBJ2-7
CDR3: CSAGRGTGVSYEQYF
DNA: TGCAGTGCGGGACGTGGGACAGGGGTCTCCTACGAGCAGTACTTC

V: TRBV12-3/TRBV12-4
size: many
D: NA
J: TRBJ1-1
CDR3: CASSLGQGSGTEAFF
DNA: TGTGCCAGCAGTTTAGGGCAGGGGTCTGGCACTGAAGCTTTCTTT

V: TRBV30
size: NA
D: TRBD2
J: TRBJ2-7
CDR3: CAWSVGGGSEQYF
DNA: TGTGCCTGGAGTGTGGGGGGGGGTTCCGAGCAGTACTTC

V: TRBV5-1
size: NA
D: TRBD2
J: TRBJ2-5
CDR3: CASSFGASGGSETQYF
DNA: TGCGCCAGCAGCTTCGGAGCTAGCGGGGGGAGCGAGACCCAGTACTTC

V: TRBV29-1
size: NA
D: TRBD1
J: TRBJ2-7
CDR3: CSVEAGQGTYEQYF
DNA: TGCAGCGTTGAAGCGGGACAGGGGACCTACGAGCAGTACTTC

V: TRBV6-2/TRBV6-3
size: few
D: NA
J: TRBJ2-7
CDR3: CASSTQGFDYEQYF
DNA: TGTGCCAGCAGTACACAGGGATTTGACTACGAGCAGTACTTC

V: TRBV7-2
size: many
D: NA
J: TRBJ2-3
CDR3: CASSPSRTDTQYF
DNA: TGTGCCAGCAGCCCCTCTCGCACAGATACGCAGTATTTT

V: TRBV29-1
size: few
D: NA
J: TRBJ1-3
CDR3: CSVRFKGNTIYF
DNA: TGCAGCGTGCGATTTAAGGGAAACACCATATATTTT

V: TRBV24-1
size: many
D: NA
J: TRBJ2-5
CDR3: CATSEPEGQETQYF
DNA: TGTGCCACCAGTGAGCCGGAGGGACAAGAGACCCAGTACTTC

V: TRBV11-2
size: few
D: NA
J: TRBJ2-7
CDR3: CASSASFSGSYEQYF
DNA: TGTGCCAGCAGCGCCTCCTTTAGCGGCTCCTACGAGCAGTACTTC

V: TRBV20-1
size: NA
D: NA
J: TRBJ2-7
CDR3: CSAPSGSTYEQYF
DNA: TGCAGTGCCCCCTCCGGGTCTACCTACGAGCAGTACTTC

V: TRBV5-5
size: NA
D: NA
J: TRBJ1-1
CDR3: CASSLVTQRGGTEAFF
DNA: TGTGCCAGCAGCTTAGTTACGCAGAGGGGGGGTACTGAAGCTTTCTTT

V: TRBV6-1
size: NA
D: NA
J: TRBJ2-3
CDR3: CASRGWSTDTQYF
DNA: TGTGCCAGCAGGGGATGGAGCACAGATACGCAGTATTTT

V: TRBV20-1
size: NA
D: NA
J: TRBJ2-1
CDR3: CSAGGQSSYNEQFF
DNA: TGCAGTGCGGGGGGACAGAGCTCCTACAATGAGCAGTTCTTC

V: TRBV4-3
size: NA
D: NA
J: TRBJ2-3
CDR3: CASSRQQGTPGLVTSDTQYF
DNA: TGCGCCAGCAGCCGCCAACAGGGGACCCCGGGACTAGTAACCTCAGATACGCAGTATTTT

V: TRBV5-1
size: many
D: TRBD1
J: TRBJ2-3
CDR3: CASSVQGAEDTQYF
DNA: TGCGCCAGCAGCGTGCAGGGGGCAGAAGATACGCAGTATTTT

V: TRBV11-2
size: NA
D: NA
J: TRBJ2-5
CDR3: CASSISVTRVETQYF
DNA: TGTGCCAGCAGCATTAGCGTGACCCGGGTAGAGACCCAGTACTTC

V: TRBV3-1
size: NA
D: NA
J: TRBJ2-3
CDR3: CASSQDRRAADNTQYF
DNA: TGTGCCAGCAGCCAAGACAGGAGGGCAGCCGATAATACGCAGTATTTT

V: TRBV3-1
size: NA
D: TRBD2
J: TRBJ2-1
CDR3: CASSRLAGGRNEQFF
DNA: TGTGCCAGCAGCAGACTAGCGGGGGGGCGGAATGAGCAGTTCTTC

V: TRBV5-5
size: few
D: NA
J: TRBJ1-1
CDR3: CASSLGQQDEAFF
DNA: TGTGCCAGCAGCTTGGGCCAGCAAGATGAAGCTTTCTTT

V: TRBV29-1
size: NA
D: NA
J: TRBJ1-2
CDR3: CSAGMDYGYTF
DNA: TGCAGCGCCGGTATGGATTATGGCTACACCTTC

V: TRBV3-1
size: NA
D: NA
J: TRBJ2-7
CDR3: CASSQRHLRNPGEQYF
DNA: TGTGCCAGCAGCCAACGACATCTCCGAAACCCTGGCGAGCAGTACTTC

V: TRBV12-3/TRBV12-4
size: NA
D: NA
J: TRBJ2-3
CDR3: CASSLPQGSEDTQYF
DNA: TGTGCCAGCAGTTTGCCCCAAGGTAGCGAAGATACGCAGTATTTT

V: TRBV6-2/TRBV6-3
size: few
D: NA
J: TRBJ2-2
CDR3: CASMRSYTGELFF
DNA: TGTGCCAGCATGCGGAGTTACACCGGGGAGCTGTTTTTT

V: TRBV12-3/TRBV12-4
size: many
D: TRBD1
J: TRBJ2-3
CDR3: CASSPRTGSTDTQYF
DNA: TGTGCCAGCAGTCCTCGGACAGGGAGCACAGATACGCAGTATTTT

V: TRBV12-3/TRBV12-4
size: many
D: TRBD2
J: TRBJ2-2
CDR3: CASKPGTSGAGELFF
DNA: TGTGCCAGCAAACCCGGGACTAGCGGGGCCGGGGAGCTGTTTTTT

V: TRBV6-4
size: NA
D: TRBD2
J: TRBJ2-1
CDR3: CASSLTSGGPYNEQFF
DNA: TGTGCCAGCAGCCTGACTAGCGGGGGGCCCTACAATGAGCAGTTCTTC

V: TRBV20-1
size: many
D: NA
J: TRBJ2-3
CDR3: CSARGQGKADTQYF
DNA: TGCAGTGCTAGAGGGCAGGGTAAAGCAGATACGCAGTATTTT

V: TRBV28
size: NA
D: TRBD2
J: TRBJ2-7
CDR3: CASSSTSGIREQYF
DNA: TGTGCCAGCAGTTCGACTAGCGGGATACGCGAGCAGTACTTC

V: TRBV12-3/TRBV12-4
size: few
D: TRBD1
J: TRBJ1-2
CDR3: CASSALQGRDGYTF
DNA: TGTGCCAGCAGTGCATTACAGGGGAGAGACGGCTACACCTTC